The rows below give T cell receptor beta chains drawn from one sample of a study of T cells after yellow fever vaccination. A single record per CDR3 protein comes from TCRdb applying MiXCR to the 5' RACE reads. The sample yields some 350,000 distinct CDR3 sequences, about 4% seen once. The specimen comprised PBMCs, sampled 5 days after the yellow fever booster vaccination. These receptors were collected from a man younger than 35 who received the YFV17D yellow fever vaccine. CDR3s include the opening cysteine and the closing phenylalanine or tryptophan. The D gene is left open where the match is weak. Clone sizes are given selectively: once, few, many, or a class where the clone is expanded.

CASSPTEQGARGTQYF,TGTGCCAGCTCACCAACGGAACAGGGGGCTAGGGGGACCCAGTACTTC,many,TRBJ2-5,TRBD1,TRBV18
CASSYIPGPSSTDTQYF,TGCGCCAGCAGCTACATACCGGGACCATCTAGCACAGATACGCAGTATTTT,.,TRBJ2-3,.,TRBV5-1
CASSLALDTDTQYF,TGCGCCAGCAGCTTGGCCCTAGACACAGATACGCAGTATTTT,.,TRBJ2-3,.,TRBV5-1
CSASALGGRDSPLHF,TGCAGTGCTAGCGCTCTGGGCGGGAGGGATTCACCCCTCCACTTT,.,TRBJ1-6,.,TRBV20-1
CASSLHGGLSYGYTF,TGTGCCAGCAGCTTGCACGGGGGACTGAGCTATGGCTACACCTTC,few,TRBJ1-2,.,TRBV5-4
CASSLAGGWTGGAFF,TGTGCCAGCAGCTTAGCTGGGGGTTGGACTGGGGGGGCTTTCTTT,few,TRBJ1-1,.,TRBV11-2
CASSYSAGGPANEQFF,TGTGCCAGCAGTTACTCCGCGGGGGGGCCCGCAAATGAGCAGTTCTTC,.,TRBJ2-1,TRBD2,TRBV6-5
CASSLGPFGDEQYF,TGTGCCAGCAGTTTAGGTCCCTTTGGAGACGAGCAGTACTTC,few,TRBJ2-7,.,TRBV12-3/TRBV12-4
CASSFAPQESGGYTF,TGTGCCAGCAGTTTCGCCCCACAGGAGTCAGGTGGCTACACCTTC,.,TRBJ1-2,.,TRBV6-6
CASSLTGSTLPQHF,TGTGCCAGCAGCCTGACAGGGTCAACCCTGCCCCAGCATTTT,.,TRBJ1-5,TRBD1,TRBV14
CSATGTGGGHEKLFF,TGCAGTGCAACCGGGACAGGGGGCGGTCATGAAAAACTGTTTTTT,few,TRBJ1-4,TRBD1,TRBV20-1
CASSLVPANEQFF,TGTGCCAGCAGCTTGGTTCCAGCGAATGAGCAGTTCTTC,.,TRBJ2-1,.,TRBV5-4
CASSPWTSGPETQYF,TGTGCCAGCAGCCCTTGGACTAGCGGACCAGAGACCCAGTACTTC,many,TRBJ2-5,TRBD2,TRBV6-2/TRBV6-3
CASSLMGKGEKLFF,TGTGCCAGCAGTTTAATGGGGAAGGGGGAAAAACTGTTTTTT,few,TRBJ1-4,.,TRBV12-3/TRBV12-4
CASRGGQNTGELFF,TGTGCCAGCAGAGGGGGACAGAACACCGGGGAGCTGTTTTTT,.,TRBJ2-2,.,TRBV7-3
CSAGGGRFTDTQYF,TGCAGTGCTGGGGGCGGTCGGTTCACAGATACGCAGTATTTT,few,TRBJ2-3,.,TRBV20-1
CASSFGTPWEKLFF,TGTGCCAGTAGTTTCGGGACGCCTTGGGAAAAACTGTTTTTT,.,TRBJ1-4,.,TRBV19
CSAGLLAGQETQYF,TGCAGTGCTGGCCTTCTAGCGGGGCAAGAGACCCAGTACTTC,.,TRBJ2-5,TRBD2,TRBV20-1
CASSLGGGGTSYEQYF,TGTGCCAGCAGCTTAGGGGGCGGGGGGACCTCCTACGAGCAGTACTTC,.,TRBJ2-7,TRBD2,TRBV7-2
CASSLGRGGNTGELFF,TGTGCCAGCAGCTTAGGTCGCGGGGGGAACACCGGGGAGCTGTTTTTT,many,TRBJ2-2,TRBD2,TRBV11-2
CASSRQMNTEAFF,TGTGCCAGCAGCCGTCAGATGAACACTGAAGCTTTCTTT,few,TRBJ1-1,.,TRBV7-3
CASSRDILGNSPLHF,TGTGCCAGCAGCCGGGACATCTTAGGGAATTCACCCCTCCACTTT,many,TRBJ1-6,.,TRBV5-6
CASSWVTASGYTF,TGCGCCAGCAGCTGGGTGACAGCCAGCGGCTACACCTTC,.,TRBJ1-2,.,TRBV5-1
CASSLYSSTNEKLFF,TGCGCCAGCAGCCTATACAGTTCAACTAATGAAAAACTGTTTTTT,.,TRBJ1-4,.,TRBV4-1
CASRLIRDRERANYGYTF,TGTGCCAGCAGGCTAATCCGGGACAGAGAACGAGCTAACTATGGCTACACCTTC,few,TRBJ1-2,TRBD1,TRBV28
CASSFDGNTIYF,TGTGCCAGCAGCTTTGACGGAAACACCATATATTTT,.,TRBJ1-3,.,TRBV7-2
CASSAFGQGKDNTEAFF,TGTGCCAGCAGTGCCTTTGGGCAGGGGAAGGACAACACTGAAGCTTTCTTT,few,TRBJ1-1,.,TRBV7-2
CASSLGLTEAFF,TGTGCCAGCAGCTTGGGTCTCACTGAAGCTTTCTTT,many,TRBJ1-1,.,TRBV5-6
CSVSLTNTGELFF,TGCAGCGTGAGCTTAACGAACACCGGGGAGCTGTTTTTT,.,TRBJ2-2,.,TRBV29-1
CASSLRPGPEAFF,TGTGCCAGCAGCCTTCGTCCGGGGCCCGAAGCTTTCTTT,few,TRBJ1-1,.,TRBV5-5
CASSPQGVATEAFF,TGTGCCAGCTCACCGCAGGGAGTAGCCACTGAAGCTTTCTTT,few,TRBJ1-1,.,TRBV18
CASSLGPYDRSYGYTF,TGTGCCAGCAGCTTAGGTCCTTACGACAGGTCCTATGGCTACACCTTC,many,TRBJ1-2,.,TRBV11-2
CASSRGLSSGQYF,TGTGCCAGCAGCCGCGGTCTTTCGAGTGGCCAGTACTTC,many,TRBJ2-5,.,TRBV12-3/TRBV12-4
CASSPGHIVAEAFF,TGTGCCAGCAGTCCTGGGCATATCGTGGCTGAAGCTTTCTTT,.,TRBJ1-1,.,TRBV28
CASSWAPGGSYTEAFF,TGCGCCAGCAGCTGGGCCCCAGGGGGCTCTTACACTGAAGCTTTCTTT,many,TRBJ1-1,TRBD1,TRBV5-1
CAWSDSYEQYF,TGTGCCTGGAGTGACTCCTACGAGCAGTACTTC,.,TRBJ2-7,.,TRBV30
CSATGHGGYGYTF,TGCAGTGCCACAGGGCATGGAGGCTATGGCTACACCTTC,few,TRBJ1-2,.,TRBV20-1
CASSYNQQGKGDQPQHF,TGTGCCAGTAGCTACAACCAACAGGGGAAAGGTGATCAGCCCCAGCATTTT,.,TRBJ1-5,TRBD1,TRBV19
CATSDPHEARGRGGRLEQYF,TGTGCCACCAGTGATCCACACGAGGCCCGTGGACGAGGCGGCAGGCTCGAGCAGTACTTC,many,TRBJ2-7,.,TRBV24-1
CASSPGPVFGYTF,TGTGCCAGTAGTCCGGGACCGGTATTTGGCTACACCTTC,.,TRBJ1-2,.,TRBV19
CASSQLADRPTTDTQYF,TGTGCCAGCAGCCAACTCGCGGACAGGCCGACGACAGATACGCAGTATTTT,.,TRBJ2-3,TRBD1,TRBV3-1